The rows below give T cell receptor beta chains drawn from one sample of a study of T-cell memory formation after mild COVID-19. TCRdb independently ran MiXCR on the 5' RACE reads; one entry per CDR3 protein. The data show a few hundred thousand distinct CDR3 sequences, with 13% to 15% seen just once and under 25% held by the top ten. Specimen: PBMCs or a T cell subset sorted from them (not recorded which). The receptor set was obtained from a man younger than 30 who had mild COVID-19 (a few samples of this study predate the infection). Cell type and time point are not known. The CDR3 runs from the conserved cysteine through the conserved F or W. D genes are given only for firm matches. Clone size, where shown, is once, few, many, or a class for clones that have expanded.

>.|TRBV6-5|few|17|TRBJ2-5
CASSYGNRDSSLETQYF
TGTGCCAGCAGTTACGGTAACCGAGACAGCTCCCTTGAGACCCAGTACTTC
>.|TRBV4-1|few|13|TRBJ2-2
CASRDKNTGELFF
TGCGCCAGCCGGGACAAGAACACCGGGGAGCTGTTTTTT
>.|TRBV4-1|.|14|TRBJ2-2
CASSQVILAGELFF
TGCGCCAGCAGCCAAGTCATTCTAGCCGGGGAGCTGTTTTTT
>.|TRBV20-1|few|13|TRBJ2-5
CSARDGRGETQYF
TGCAGTGCTAGAGACGGAAGGGGAGAGACCCAGTACTTC
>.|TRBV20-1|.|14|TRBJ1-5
CSAVPGRMNQPQHF
TGCAGTGCCGTCCCGGGACGCATGAATCAGCCCCAGCATTTT
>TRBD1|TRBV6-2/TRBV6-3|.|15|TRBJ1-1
CASSYLEGAYTEAFF
TGTGCCAGCAGTTACCTGGAGGGGGCCTACACTGAAGCTTTCTTT
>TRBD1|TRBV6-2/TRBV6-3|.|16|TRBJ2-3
CASMSRDRVRTDTQYF
TGTGCCAGCATGAGTCGGGACAGGGTAAGGACAGATACGCAGTATTTT
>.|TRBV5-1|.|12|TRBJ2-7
CASSPPPGEQYF
TGCGCCAGCAGCCCTCCCCCGGGCGAGCAGTACTTC
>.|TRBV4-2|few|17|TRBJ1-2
CASSQDLGRGSLYGYTF
TGTGCCAGCAGCCAAGACCTGGGGCGCGGTTCGTTGTATGGCTACACCTTC
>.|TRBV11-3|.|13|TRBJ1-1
CASSTAGNTEAFF
TGTGCCAGCAGCACGGCGGGGAACACTGAAGCTTTCTTT
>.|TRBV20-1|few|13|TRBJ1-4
CSASGTVSEKLFF
TGCAGTGCTAGTGGAACAGTTAGTGAAAAACTGTTTTTT
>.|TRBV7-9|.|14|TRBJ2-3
CASNDGVRTDTQYF
TGTGCCAGCAACGACGGAGTCCGCACAGATACGCAGTATTTT
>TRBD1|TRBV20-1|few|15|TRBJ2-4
CSARDRRQGKNIQYF
TGCAGTGCTAGAGATAGGCGACAGGGTAAAAACATTCAGTACTTC
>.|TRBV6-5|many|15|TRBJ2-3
CASSYRAAPTDTQYF
TGTGCCAGCAGTTACCGAGCGGCACCCACAGATACGCAGTATTTT
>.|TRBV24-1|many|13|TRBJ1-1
CATSEHRNTEAFF
TGTGCCACCAGTGAACACAGGAACACTGAAGCTTTCTTT
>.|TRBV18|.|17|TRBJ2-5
CASSLTKGYRDQETQYF
TGTGCCAGCTCACTGACCAAAGGTTACCGGGACCAAGAGACCCAGTACTTC
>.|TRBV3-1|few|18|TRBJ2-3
CASSQAGMEKGNTDTQYF
TGTGCCAGCAGCCAGGCAGGGATGGAAAAGGGAAACACAGATACGCAGTATTTT
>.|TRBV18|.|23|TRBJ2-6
CASSPPLGAPIAPGPSGANVLTF
TGTGCCAGCTCACCACCACTTGGCGCGCCCATCGCTCCAGGTCCCTCTGGGGCCAACGTCCTGACTTTC
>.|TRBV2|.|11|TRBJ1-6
CASRGNSPLHF
TGTGCCAGCAGGGGAAATTCACCCCTCCACTTT
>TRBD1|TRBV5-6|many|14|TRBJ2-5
CASSVWTGGETQYF
TGTGCCAGCAGCGTTTGGACAGGGGGAGAGACCCAGTACTTC
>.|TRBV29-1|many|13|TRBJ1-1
CSVDRAMNTEAFF
TGCAGCGTTGACAGGGCCATGAACACTGAAGCTTTCTTT
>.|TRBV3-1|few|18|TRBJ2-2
CASSPLFRANRDTGELFF
TGTGCCAGCAGCCCTTTGTTTAGGGCCAACCGGGACACCGGGGAGCTGTTTTTT
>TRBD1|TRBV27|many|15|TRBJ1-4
CASRTLTGGGGKLFF
TGTGCCAGCAGGACCCTAACAGGGGGCGGGGGAAAACTGTTTTTT
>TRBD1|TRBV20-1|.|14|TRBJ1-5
CSANSNRGYQPQHF
TGCAGTGCTAACTCGAACAGGGGGTACCAGCCCCAGCATTTT
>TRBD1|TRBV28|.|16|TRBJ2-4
CASSSLAGGAKNIQYF
TGTGCCAGCAGTTCCCTGGCAGGGGGAGCCAAAAACATTCAGTACTTC
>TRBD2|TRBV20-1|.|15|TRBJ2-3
CSANLAGGFTDTQYF
TGCAGTGCCAACCTAGCGGGGGGCTTCACAGATACGCAGTATTTT
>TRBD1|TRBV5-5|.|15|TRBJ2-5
CASSSWTGFQETQYF
TGTGCCAGCAGCTCCTGGACAGGCTTCCAAGAGACCCAGTACTTC
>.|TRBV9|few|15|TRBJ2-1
CASSEARGGRNEQFF
TGTGCCAGCAGCGAAGCTCGGGGAGGAAGGAATGAGCAGTTCTTC
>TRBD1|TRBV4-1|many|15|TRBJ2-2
CASNPRDRGPGELFF
TGCGCCAGCAATCCCAGGGACAGGGGCCCCGGGGAGCTGTTTTTT
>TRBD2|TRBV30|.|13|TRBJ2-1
CAGSGGVDNEQFF
TGTGCCGGGAGCGGGGGGGTGGACAATGAGCAGTTCTTC
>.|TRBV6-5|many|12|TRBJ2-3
CASSGGADTQYF
TGTGCCAGTTCCGGCGGGGCAGATACGCAGTATTTT
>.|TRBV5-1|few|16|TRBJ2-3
CASSLGTGISTDTQYF
TGCGCCAGCAGCTTGGGGACGGGGATTAGCACAGATACGCAGTATTTT
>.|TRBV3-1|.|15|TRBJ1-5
CASSQGAHLGQPQHF
TGTGCCAGCAGCCAAGGAGCACATCTAGGTCAGCCCCAGCATTTT
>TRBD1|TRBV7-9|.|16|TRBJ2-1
CASSPRDRDLFGGQFF
TGTGCCAGCAGCCCCCGGGACAGGGACCTATTTGGGGGGCAGTTCTTC
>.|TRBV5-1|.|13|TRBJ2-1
CASSLELHNEQFF
TGCGCCAGCAGCTTGGAACTTCACAATGAGCAGTTCTTC
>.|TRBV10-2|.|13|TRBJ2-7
CASSETPVYEQYF
TGCGCCAGCAGCGAGACTCCAGTCTACGAGCAGTACTTC
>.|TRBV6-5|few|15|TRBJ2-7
CASSYSAGNSYEQYF
TGTGCCAGCAGTTACTCGGCAGGGAACTCCTACGAGCAGTACTTC
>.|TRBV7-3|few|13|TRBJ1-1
CASSLYSHTEAFF
TGTGCCAGCAGCTTATACAGCCACACTGAAGCTTTCTTT
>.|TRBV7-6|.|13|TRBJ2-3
CASSRFTADTQYF
TGTGCCAGCAGTAGATTCACGGCAGATACGCAGTATTTT
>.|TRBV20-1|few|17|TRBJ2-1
CSKSAAGLSGNYNEQFF
TGCAGCAAGTCGGCCGCGGGACTGAGCGGAAACTACAATGAGCAGTTCTTC
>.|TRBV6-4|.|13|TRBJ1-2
CASSMWGRYGYTF
TGTGCCAGCAGCATGTGGGGACGCTATGGCTACACCTTC
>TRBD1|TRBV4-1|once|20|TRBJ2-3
CASSPGRGGDRVVDTDTQYF
TGCGCCAGCAGCCCAGGTCGGGGTGGGGACAGGGTGGTCGACACAGATACGCAGTATTTT
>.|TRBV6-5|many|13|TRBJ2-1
CASSYQGSREQFF
TGTGCCAGCAGTTACCAAGGTAGCCGGGAGCAGTTCTTC
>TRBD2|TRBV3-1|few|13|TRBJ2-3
CASSQAGGNTQYF
TGTGCCAGCAGCCAGGCGGGGGGGAATACGCAGTATTTT
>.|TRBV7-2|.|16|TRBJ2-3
CASSLPSGLPGDTQYF
TGTGCCAGCAGCCTACCATCGGGACTCCCCGGGGATACGCAGTATTTT
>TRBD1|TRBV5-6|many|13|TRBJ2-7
CASSRGQLHEQYF
TGTGCCAGCAGCCGGGGACAGCTCCACGAGCAGTACTTC
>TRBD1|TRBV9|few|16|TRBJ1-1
CASSVAGQVGATEAFF
TGTGCCAGCAGCGTTGCCGGACAGGTGGGGGCCACTGAAGCTTTCTTT